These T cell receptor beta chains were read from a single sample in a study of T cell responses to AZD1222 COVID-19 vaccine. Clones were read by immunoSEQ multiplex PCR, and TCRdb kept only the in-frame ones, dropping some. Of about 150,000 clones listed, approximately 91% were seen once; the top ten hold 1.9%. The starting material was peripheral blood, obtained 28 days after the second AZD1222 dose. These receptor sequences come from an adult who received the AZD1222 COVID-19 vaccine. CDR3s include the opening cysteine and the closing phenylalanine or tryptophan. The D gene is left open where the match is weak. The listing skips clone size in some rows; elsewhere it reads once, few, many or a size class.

CASSPTVYTEAFF,TGTGCCAGCAGCCCGACAGTGTACACTGAAGCTTTCTTT,-,TRBJ1-1,-,TRBV7-3
CASSLNGQEETQYF,TGCGCCAGCAGCCTCAACGGACAGGAGGAGACCCAGTACTTC,-,TRBJ2-5,TRBD1,TRBV5-1
CAGNLDPGTEAFF,TGTGCCGGAAACCTCGACCCGGGAACTGAAGCTTTCTTT,-,TRBJ1-1,-,TRBV2
CASYAKTGEAFF,TGTGCCAGTTATGCCAAGACAGGGGAAGCTTTCTTT,many,TRBJ1-1,TRBD1,TRBV19
CASSFFGVERYTF,TGCGCCAGCAGCTTCTTTGGTGTCGAGCGCTACACCTTC,-,TRBJ1-2,-,TRBV5-1
CASSPTGTYVSYEQYF,TGTGCCAGCTCTCCAACCGGGACATACGTCTCCTACGAGCAGTACTTC,-,TRBJ2-7,-,TRBV18
CASSAYREGTEAFF,TGCGCCAGCAGTGCGTACAGGGAGGGGACTGAAGCTTTCTTT,-,TRBJ1-1,-,TRBV10-1
CASSSHSEQYF,TGTGCCAGCAGCTCCCATTCGGAGCAGTACTTC,-,TRBJ2-7,-,TRBV7-2
CASSPLDRTHVNSPLHF,TGTGCCAGCTCACCATTAGACAGGACCCACGTAAATTCACCCCTCCACTTT,once,TRBJ1-6,-,TRBV18
CASSLSSAVEAFF,TGTGCCAGCAGTTTATCGTCGGCAGTTGAAGCTTTCTTT,-,TRBJ1-1,-,TRBV27
CASSPRTSGGHTDTQYF,TGTGCCAGCTCACCACGGACTAGCGGGGGCCACACAGATACGCAGTATTTT,-,TRBJ2-3,TRBD2,TRBV18
CATSREWGISGNTIYF,TGTGCCACCAGCAGAGAATGGGGAATCTCTGGAAACACCATATATTTT,-,TRBJ1-3,-,TRBV15
CASSFRGESNQPQHF,TGTGCCAGCAGCTTCCGTGGGGAGAGCAATCAGCCCCAGCATTTT,-,TRBJ1-5,-,TRBV5-5
CASIVTGEGTEAFF,TGTGCCAGCATCGTGACAGGGGAGGGCACTGAAGCTTTCTTT,-,TRBJ1-1,TRBD1,TRBV6-5
CASSSLGQGNTEAFF,TGTGCCAGCAGTTCCCTTGGCCAGGGGAACACTGAAGCTTTCTTT,-,TRBJ1-1,-,TRBV6-1
CASSIVGSSYGYTF,TGTGCCAGTAGTATCGTAGGGAGTAGCTATGGCTACACCTTC,once,TRBJ1-2,-,TRBV19
CARGRQGSNQPQHF,TGCGCCAGGGGAAGACAGGGGTCAAATCAGCCCCAGCATTTT,once,TRBJ1-5,TRBD1,TRBV5-1
CATSELGPSSYNSPLHF,TGTGCCACCAGTGAGCTGGGCCCTAGCTCCTATAATTCACCCCTCCACTTT,-,TRBJ1-6,-,TRBV24-1
CASSPTDYSYNEQFF,TGTGCCAGCAGTCCGACTGACTACTCCTACAATGAGCAGTTCTTC,-,TRBJ2-1,-,TRBV6-6
CASTKEGAIREQYF,TGTGCCAGTACCAAAGAGGGGGCAATCCGCGAGCAGTACTTC,-,TRBJ2-7,TRBD1,TRBV6-5
CASSLVGGLAADTQYF,TGTGCCAGCAGCTTAGTTGGTGGACTAGCGGCAGATACGCAGTATTTT,-,TRBJ2-3,TRBD2,TRBV7-2
CASSFRSGATNEKLFF,TGCGCCAGCAGCTTTCGGTCGGGGGCAACTAATGAAAAACTGTTTTTT,-,TRBJ1-4,-,TRBV5-1
CSVMSGFAEAFF,TGCAGCGTCATGAGTGGGTTCGCTGAAGCTTTCTTT,-,TRBJ1-1,-,TRBV29-1
CASGSDRVNTGELFF,TGTGCTAGTGGCTCAGACAGGGTGAACACCGGGGAGCTGTTTTTT,-,TRBJ2-2,TRBD1,TRBV12-5
CASSMDSLGSTEAFF,TGTGCCAGCAGTATGGACAGTCTCGGGTCCACTGAAGCTTTCTTT,-,TRBJ1-1,-,TRBV6-5
CASSPVTTAKNIQYF,TGTGCCAGCAGCCCAGTCACAACGGCCAAAAACATTCAGTACTTC,-,TRBJ2-4,-,TRBV6-5
CASRKGHSSYEQYF,TGTGCCAGTAGAAAGGGACATAGCTCCTACGAGCAGTACTTC,-,TRBJ2-7,-,TRBV19
CASSLSRGSSYEQYF,TGTGCCAGCAGTTTATCGAGGGGTAGCTCCTACGAGCAGTACTTC,-,TRBJ2-7,-,TRBV27
CASTAKIQGNTEAFF,TGTGCCAGCACTGCTAAAATACAGGGGAACACTGAAGCTTTCTTT,-,TRBJ1-1,-,TRBV5-6
CASSTPGTVGESGELFF,TGTGCCAGTAGTACCCCCGGGACAGTGGGAGAGTCAGGGGAGCTGTTTTTT,-,TRBJ2-2,TRBD1,TRBV19
CASSVGPSGRSSYEQYF,TGTGCCAGCAGCGTAGGGCCTAGCGGGAGGAGCTCCTACGAGCAGTACTTC,-,TRBJ2-7,TRBD2,TRBV9
CASSENGNTEAFF,TGTGCCAGCAGTGAAAACGGGAACACTGAAGCTTTCTTT,-,TRBJ1-1,-,TRBV2
CASSKSGAEQFF,TGTGCCAGCAGTAAAAGCGGCGCTGAGCAGTTCTTC,-,TRBJ2-1,-,TRBV11-2
CASSLPGTVPYEQYF,TGCGCCAGCAGCTTGCCGGGGACAGTTCCCTACGAGCAGTACTTC,once,TRBJ2-7,TRBD1,TRBV5-1
CASSLPPGPSGGSTDTQYF,TGTGCCAGCAGCCTCCCGCCGGGGCCTAGCGGGGGGAGCACAGATACGCAGTATTTT,-,TRBJ2-3,TRBD2,TRBV14
CASSEQISNQPQHF,TGTGCCAGCAGCGAACAGATTAGCAATCAGCCCCAGCATTTT,many,TRBJ1-5,-,TRBV7-8
CASRLMVGGGDEQYF,TGTGCCAGCAGGTTGATGGTCGGCGGGGGAGATGAGCAGTACTTC,-,TRBJ2-7,TRBD2,TRBV2
CASMTGARRNYGYTF,TGTGCCAGTATGACAGGGGCGAGGAGGAACTATGGCTACACCTTC,-,TRBJ1-2,TRBD1,TRBV19
CASSLAERYGYTF,TGCGCCAGCAGCTTGGCCGAGCGATATGGCTACACCTTC,once,TRBJ1-2,-,TRBV5-1
CASLRGTNYGYTF,TGTGCCTCTCTTCGGGGCACTAACTATGGCTACACCTTC,-,TRBJ1-2,-,TRBV6-6
CASSLIPGQNYGYTF,TGTGCCAGCAGCTTAATCCCGGGACAGAACTATGGCTACACCTTC,-,TRBJ1-2,TRBD1,TRBV11-3
CASSLEVAVNEKLFF,TGTGCCAGCAGCTTAGAGGTGGCAGTTAATGAAAAACTGTTTTTT,-,TRBJ1-4,-,TRBV7-9
CASSPRDRATNEKLFF,TGTGCCAGCTCACCCCGGGACAGGGCAACTAATGAAAAACTGTTTTTT,-,TRBJ1-4,TRBD1,TRBV18
CASSLAARTGGADTQYF,TGTGCCAGCAGCTTGGCTGCCAGGACAGGGGGAGCAGATACGCAGTATTTT,-,TRBJ2-3,TRBD1,TRBV5-4
CASSLQAGIYNEQFF,TGTGCCAGCAGCCTCCAAGCGGGAATTTACAATGAGCAGTTCTTC,-,TRBJ2-1,TRBD2,TRBV14
CASSYAGDTQYF,TGTGCCAGCAGTTACGCGGGGGATACGCAGTATTTT,-,TRBJ2-3,-,TRBV6-5